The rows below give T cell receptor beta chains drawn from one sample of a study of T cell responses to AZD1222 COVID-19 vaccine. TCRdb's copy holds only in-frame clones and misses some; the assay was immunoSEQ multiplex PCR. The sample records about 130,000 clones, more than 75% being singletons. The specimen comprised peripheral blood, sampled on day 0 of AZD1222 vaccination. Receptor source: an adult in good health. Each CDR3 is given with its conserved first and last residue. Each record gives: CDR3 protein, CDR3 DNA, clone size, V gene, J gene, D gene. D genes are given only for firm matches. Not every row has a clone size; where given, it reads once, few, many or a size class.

CASSNTEAFF	TGTGCCAGCTCCAACACTGAAGCTTTCTTT	NA	TRBV2	TRBJ1-1	NA
CAWFPLPDSTDTQYF	TGTGCCTGGTTCCCCCTTCCCGACAGCACAGATACGCAGTATTTT	NA	TRBV30	TRBJ2-3	NA
CASSESGGPWDEQYF	TGTGCCAGCTCGGAGTCAGGGGGTCCATGGGACGAGCAGTACTTC	few	TRBV18	TRBJ2-7	TRBD1
CASSEAPGPNQPQHF	TGTGCCAGCAGTGAAGCTCCGGGGCCGAATCAGCCCCAGCATTTT	NA	TRBV6-1	TRBJ1-5	NA
CSVVGGPGQPQHF	TGCAGCGTTGTCGGGGGGCCAGGGCAGCCCCAGCATTTT	few	TRBV29-1	TRBJ1-5	NA
CASSPRWIQPQHF	TGTGCCAGCAGCCCTCGTTGGATTCAGCCCCAGCATTTT	NA	TRBV12-3/TRBV12-4	TRBJ1-5	NA
CASTRYASRTGALGNQPQHF	TGTGCCAGCACTCGATACGCTAGCAGGACAGGGGCTTTGGGCAATCAGCCCCAGCATTTT	few	TRBV6-6	TRBJ1-5	TRBD1
CASSIDSPPAGEAFF	TGTGCCAGTAGTATAGATTCCCCACCGGCCGGTGAAGCTTTCTTT	few	TRBV19	TRBJ1-1	NA
CASRDRTGSFYGYTF	TGTGCCAGCAGGGATAGGACAGGGTCCTTTTATGGCTACACCTTC	NA	TRBV2	TRBJ1-2	TRBD1
CASSRTSSPPLHF	TGTGCCAGCAGCCGGACATCTAGCCCACCCCTCCACTTT	NA	TRBV11-2	TRBJ1-6	NA
CASSPNPRAQRGYEQYF	TGTGCCAGCAGTCCAAATCCCCGGGCCCAACGGGGATACGAGCAGTACTTC	NA	TRBV28	TRBJ2-7	NA
CAWSVTRRRSTEAFF	TGTGCCTGGAGTGTCACACGGCGGCGCAGCACTGAAGCTTTCTTT	once	TRBV30	TRBJ1-1	NA
CASSLQGTLDVGGYTF	TGTGCCAGCAGTTTACAGGGGACCCTGGATGTGGGTGGCTACACCTTC	few	TRBV28	TRBJ1-2	NA
CASSGSDTQYF	TGTGCCAGTAGTGGCTCGGATACGCAGTATTTT	NA	TRBV19	TRBJ2-3	NA
CASRGGTSSGETQYF	TGTGCCAGCCGTGGGGGGACGAGTTCGGGGGAGACCCAGTACTTC	NA	TRBV28	TRBJ2-5	NA
CASSSWSSYNSPLHF	TGTGCCAGTAGCAGCTGGAGCTCCTATAATTCACCCCTCCACTTT	once	TRBV19	TRBJ1-6	NA